This TCR beta chain was identified during a study of blood T cell repertoires in COVID-19. At the level of the study: Collection of acute and convalescent COVID-19 samples took place in the United States, Italy and Spain. Nucleic acid was either cDNA or gDNA, and it came from T cells, B-cell-depleted T cells, or PBMCs.

Profiling relied on immunoSEQ multiplex PCR, and the TCRdb table lists in-frame clones only, not all of them. The sample lists 20,000 to 25,000 clones, around nine tenths occurring once. Trimming cost V 2 bases and J 5 bases; bases outside gene matches: 10. The CDR3 extends over 16 amino acids. Germline values: CDR1 SGDLS, CDR2 YYNGEE. This receptor was identified in a woman in her 70s with active COVID-19. The J gene is TRBJ2-3, the V gene TRBV9; TRBD2 matches 8 bases. The sequenced sample consisted of peripheral blood. The CDR3 protein is CASSVQPGLVLDTQYF. The CDR3 nucleotides read TGTGCCAGCAGCGTCCAGCCGGGACTAGTGTTAGATACGCAGTATTTT.